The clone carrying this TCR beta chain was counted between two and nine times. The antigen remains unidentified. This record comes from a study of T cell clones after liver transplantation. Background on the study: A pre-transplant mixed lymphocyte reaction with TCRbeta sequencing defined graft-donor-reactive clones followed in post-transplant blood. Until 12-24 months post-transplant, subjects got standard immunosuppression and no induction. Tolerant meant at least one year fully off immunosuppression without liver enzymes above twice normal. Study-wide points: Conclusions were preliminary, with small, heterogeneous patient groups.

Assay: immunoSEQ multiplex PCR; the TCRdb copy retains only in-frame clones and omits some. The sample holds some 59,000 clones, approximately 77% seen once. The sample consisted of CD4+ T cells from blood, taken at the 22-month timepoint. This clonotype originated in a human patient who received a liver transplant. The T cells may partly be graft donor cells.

CDR3 in DNA: TGTGCCAGCAGAGTAACAGGGTTTGGATCACCCCTCCACTTT. This sequence encodes CASRVTGFGSPLHF. The V and J genes are TRBV27 and TRBJ1-6, with D tentatively TRBD1 (6 bases). Trimming cost V 6 bases and J 10 bases, with 16 bases left between them. Looked up from germline, CDR1 is MNHEY and CDR2 is SMNVEV (reference sequence). The CDR3 loop spans 14 amino acids.